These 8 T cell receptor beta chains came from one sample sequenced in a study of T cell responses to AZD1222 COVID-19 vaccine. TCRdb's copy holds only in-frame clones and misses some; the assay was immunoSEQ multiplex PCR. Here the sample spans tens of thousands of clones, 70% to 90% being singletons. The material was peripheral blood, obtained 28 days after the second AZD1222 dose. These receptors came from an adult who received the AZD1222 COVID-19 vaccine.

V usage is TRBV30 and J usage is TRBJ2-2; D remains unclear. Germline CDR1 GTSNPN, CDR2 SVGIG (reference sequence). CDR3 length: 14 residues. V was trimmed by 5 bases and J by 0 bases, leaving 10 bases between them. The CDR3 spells CAWSFDPNTGELFF. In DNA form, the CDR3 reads TGTGCCTGGTCTTTCGACCCGAACACCGGGGAGCTGTTTTTT. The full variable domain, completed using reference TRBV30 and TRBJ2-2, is SQTIHQWPATLVQPVGSPLSLECTVEGTSNPNLYWYRQAAGRGLQLLFYSVGIGQISSEVPQNLSASRPQDRQFILSSKKLLLSDSGFYLCAWSFDPNTGELFFGEGSRLTVL.

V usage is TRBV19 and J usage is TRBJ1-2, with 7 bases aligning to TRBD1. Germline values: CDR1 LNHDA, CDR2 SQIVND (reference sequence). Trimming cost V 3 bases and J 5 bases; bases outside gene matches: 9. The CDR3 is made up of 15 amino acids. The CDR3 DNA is TGTGCCAGTAGTATCCCCGGACAGGATACTTATGGCTACACCTTC. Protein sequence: CASSIPGQDTYGYTF.

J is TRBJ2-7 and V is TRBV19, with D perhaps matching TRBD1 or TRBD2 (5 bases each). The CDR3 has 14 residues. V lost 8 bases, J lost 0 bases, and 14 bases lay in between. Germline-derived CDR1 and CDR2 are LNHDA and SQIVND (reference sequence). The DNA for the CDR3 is TGTGCCAGTCGCCCCGAGGGGAGCTCCTACGAGCAGTACTTC. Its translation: CASRPEGSSYEQYF.

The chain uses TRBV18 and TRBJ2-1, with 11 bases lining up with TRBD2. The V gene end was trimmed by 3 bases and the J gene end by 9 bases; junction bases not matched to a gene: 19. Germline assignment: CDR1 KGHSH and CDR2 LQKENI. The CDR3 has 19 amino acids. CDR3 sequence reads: CASSPLEGLLAGVSGEQFF. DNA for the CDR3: TGTGCCAGCTCACCCTTGGAGGGCTTACTAGCGGGAGTATCGGGTGAGCAGTTCTTC.

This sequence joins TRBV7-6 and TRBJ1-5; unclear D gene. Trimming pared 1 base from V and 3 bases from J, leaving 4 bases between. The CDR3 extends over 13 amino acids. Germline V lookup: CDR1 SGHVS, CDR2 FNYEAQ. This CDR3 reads CASSLGHNQPQHF. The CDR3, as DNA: TGTGCCAGCAGCTTAGGACACAATCAGCCCCAGCATTTT.

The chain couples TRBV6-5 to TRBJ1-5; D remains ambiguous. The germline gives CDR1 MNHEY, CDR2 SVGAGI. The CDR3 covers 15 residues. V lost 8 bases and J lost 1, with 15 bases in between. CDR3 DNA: TGTGCCAGCCAGATGGGAGTAGCAAGCAATCAGCCCCAGCATTTT. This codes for CASQMGVASNQPQHF.

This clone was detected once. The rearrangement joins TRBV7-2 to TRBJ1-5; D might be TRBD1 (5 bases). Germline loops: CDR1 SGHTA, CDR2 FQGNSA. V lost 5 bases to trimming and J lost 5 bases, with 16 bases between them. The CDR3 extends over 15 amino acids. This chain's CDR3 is CASSPGTGPHQPQHF. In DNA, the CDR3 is TGTGCCAGCAGCCCTGGGACGGGACCCCATCAGCCCCAGCATTTT.

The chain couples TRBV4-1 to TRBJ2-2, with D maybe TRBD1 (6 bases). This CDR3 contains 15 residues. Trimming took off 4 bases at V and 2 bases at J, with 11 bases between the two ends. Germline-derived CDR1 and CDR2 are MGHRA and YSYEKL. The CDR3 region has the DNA TGCGCCAGCAGCCCCACAGGGCGAAACACCGGGGAGCTGTTTTTT. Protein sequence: CASSPTGRNTGELFF.